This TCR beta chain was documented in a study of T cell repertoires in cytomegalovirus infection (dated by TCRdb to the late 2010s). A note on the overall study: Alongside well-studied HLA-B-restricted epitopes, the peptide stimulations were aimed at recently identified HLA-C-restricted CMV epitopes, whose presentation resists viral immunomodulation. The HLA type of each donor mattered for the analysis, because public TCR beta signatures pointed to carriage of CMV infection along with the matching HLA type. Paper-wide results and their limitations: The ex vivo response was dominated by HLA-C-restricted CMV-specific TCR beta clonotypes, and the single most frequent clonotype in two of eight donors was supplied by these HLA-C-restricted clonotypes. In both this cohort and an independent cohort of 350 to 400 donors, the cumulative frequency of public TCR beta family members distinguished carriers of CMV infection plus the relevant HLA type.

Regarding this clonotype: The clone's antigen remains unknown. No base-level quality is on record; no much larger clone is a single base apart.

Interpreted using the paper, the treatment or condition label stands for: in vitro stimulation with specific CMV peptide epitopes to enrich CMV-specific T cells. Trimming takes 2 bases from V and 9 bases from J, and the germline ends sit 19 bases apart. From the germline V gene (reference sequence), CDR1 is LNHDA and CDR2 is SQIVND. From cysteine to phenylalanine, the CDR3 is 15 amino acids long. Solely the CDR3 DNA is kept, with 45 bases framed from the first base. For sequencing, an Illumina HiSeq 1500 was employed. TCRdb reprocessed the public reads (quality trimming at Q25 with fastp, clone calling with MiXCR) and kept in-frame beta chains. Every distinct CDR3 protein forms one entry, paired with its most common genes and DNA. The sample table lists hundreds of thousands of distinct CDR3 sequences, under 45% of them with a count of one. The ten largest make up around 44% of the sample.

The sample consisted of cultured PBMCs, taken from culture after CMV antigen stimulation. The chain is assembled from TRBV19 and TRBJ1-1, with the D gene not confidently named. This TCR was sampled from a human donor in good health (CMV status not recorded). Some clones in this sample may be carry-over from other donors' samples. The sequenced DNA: TGTGCCAGTAGTATAAGGAAAGCCTTGGGTTCCCAAGCTTTCTTT. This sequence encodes CASSIRKALGSQAFF.